Following are 24 T cell receptor beta chains from one sample sequenced in a study of blood T cell repertoires in COVID-19. Clones were sequenced by immunoSEQ multiplex PCR, and TCRdb holds only the in-frame ones, with some missing. The sample consists of approximately 470,000 clones, approximately 83% of them appearing once. Sequencing was carried out using peripheral blood. The source is a human donor in a cohort sampled during active COVID-19.

The chain uses TRBV29-1 and TRBJ2-7; 11 nucleotides agree with TRBD1. The junction had 7 bases not matched to a gene; V was cut back by 7 bases and J by 2 bases. In germline, CDR1 is SQVTM, CDR2 ANQGSEA. This CDR3 is built from 14 residues. The CDR3 bases are TGCAGCGCCGCCCCGGGACAGGGGGCCTACGAGCAGTACTTC. Its protein is CSAAPGQGAYEQYF.

The V and J genes are TRBV19 and TRBJ2-6; 12 bases are a match to TRBD2. Germline values: CDR1 LNHDA, CDR2 SQIVND (reference sequence). After removal of 4 bases from V and 1 base from J, the junction contained 2 bases not matched to a gene. The CDR3 contains 17 residues. The CDR3 nucleotides read TGTGCCAGTAGTACCCTAGCGGGGGGGTCTGGGGCCAACGTCCTGACTTTC. Its translation is CASSTLAGGSGANVLTF.

The DNA for the CDR3 is TGTGCCAGTAGTATGGGGCCGAACACCGGGGAGCTGTTTTTT. Amino acid sequence: CASSMGPNTGELFF. The chain employs TRBV19 and TRBJ2-2, with a weak D call TRBD1 (5 bases). The CDR3 has 14 residues. Trimming took 3 bases from V and 0 from J, leaving 5 bases between them. Per the germline V gene, CDR1 is LNHDA and CDR2 is SQIVND (reference sequence).

CDR3 coding DNA: TGTGCCTGGAGTGGCGTAACCTACGAGCAGTACTTC. It translates to CAWSGVTYEQYF. The V and J genes are TRBV30 and TRBJ2-7, with D unresolved. V was clipped by 1 base and J by 2 bases, with 6 bases between them. Germline loops: CDR1 GTSNPN, CDR2 SVGIG (reference sequence). CDR3 length equals 12 residues.

The chain is built from TRBV2 and TRBJ2-7; 14 nucleotides agree with TRBD2. CDR3 length: 15 amino acids. V dropped 7 bases and J dropped 5; count of bases not matched to a gene: 7. From germline, CDR1 is SNHLY and CDR2 FYNNEI. The CDR3 protein is CASTIGLAGGDEQYF. The CDR3 DNA follows: TGTGCCAGCACAATCGGACTAGCGGGAGGAGACGAGCAGTACTTC. The whole variable domain, filled in from reference TRBV2 and TRBJ2-7, reads EPEVTQTPSHQVTQMGQEVILRCVPISNHLYFYWYRQILGQKVEFLVSFYNNEISEKSEIFDDQFSVERPDGSNFTLKIRSTKLEDSAMYFCASTIGLAGGDEQYFGPGTRLTVT.

The V gene is TRBV9, the J gene TRBJ2-1, with 14 nucleotides matching TRBD2. The CDR3 loop spans 16 amino acids. Germline-derived CDR1 and CDR2 are SGDLS and YYNGEE. V shed 0 bases, J shed 10 bases, and the junction held 6 bases outside the gene matches. The DNA for the CDR3 is TGTGCCAGCAGCGTAGGGACTAGCGGGAGGTATAGCGAGCAGTTCTTC. Residues: CASSVGTSGRYSEQFF.

The chain has TRBV9 and TRBJ1-1, with 7 bases that match TRBD1. Unmatched junction bases numbered 10, after V lost 4 bases and J lost 1 base. Per germline, CDR1 SGDLS and CDR2 YYNGEE. The length of the CDR3 is 16 residues. The CDR3 DNA sequence: TGTGCCAGCAGCCCAAGAACAGGGGCCGGGAACACTGAAGCTTTCTTT. It is translated as CASSPRTGAGNTEAFF.

The rearrangement uses TRBV3-1 (or the pseudogene TRBV3-2) and TRBJ2-5; TRBD1 is a possible D gene (5 bases). The CDR3 has 14 amino acids. V was trimmed by 3 bases and J by 3 bases, leaving 11 bases between them. Germline V gene sequence: CDR1 LGHDT, CDR2 YNNKEL (reference sequence). The CDR3 DNA sequence: TGTGCCAGCAGCCACAGGGTGTCTAAAGAGACCCAGTACTTC. This sequence encodes CASSHRVSKETQYF.

With regard to this clone: Likely a read error: the CDR3 ends without its conserved phenylalanine or tryptophan. V usage is TRBV30 and J usage is TRBJ2-7; TRBD2 aligns across 10 bases. The CDR3 is made up of 16 amino acids. Trimming cost V 1 base and J 2 bases; bases outside gene matches: 8. In germline, CDR1 is GTSNPN, CDR2 SVGIG (reference sequence). This chain's CDR3 is CAWSGQRTSGPYEQYL. CDR3 nucleotide sequence: TGTGCCTGGAGTGGCCAGAGGACTAGCGGACCCTACGAGCAGTACCTC.

The chain joins TRBV4-1 to TRBJ1-1; 7 bases fit TRBD1. The CDR3 extends over 16 amino acids. The germline V gene encodes CDR1 MGHRA and CDR2 YSYEKL. V shed 4 bases, J shed 1 base, and the junction held 9 bases outside the gene matches. The CDR3 sequence is CASSLRTGTANTEAFF. DNA of the CDR3: TGCGCCAGCAGCCTGAGAACCGGGACAGCGAACACTGAAGCTTTCTTT.

This clone was observed a single time. The V call is TRBV21-1, the J call TRBJ1-1; the listed D gene, TRBD1, was not tested against the DNA. TRBV21-1 is a recognized pseudogene. The CDR3 runs to 20 residues. The CDR3 loop is CASSSKRSPPYREIDTEAFF. For the CDR3, the DNA is TGTGCCAGCAGCTCAAAAAGGTCCCCCCCGTACAGGGAGATAGACACTGAAGCTTTCTTT.

DNA of the CDR3: TGTGCCAGCAGCCAAACAAGGACTAGCGGGAGATCTTACGAGCAGTACTTC. Its protein is CASSQTRTSGRSYEQYF. This rearrangement joins TRBV4-2 to TRBJ2-7; 13 positions match TRBD2. CDR3 size: 17 residues. Germline CDR1 LGHNA, CDR2 YNFKEQ. Trimming took 2 bases from V and 4 from J; bases not matched to a gene: 8.

V is TRBV6-2 or TRBV6-3 and J is TRBJ1-2; D perhaps matches TRBD1 (5 bases). Trimming stripped 5 bases from V and 8 bases from J, with 18 bases between. CDR1 MNHEY and CDR2 SVGEGT come from the germline V gene. The CDR3 spans 14 residues. In DNA, the CDR3 is TGTGCCAGCAGTGATTCAGGGATCCTAGAAGGCTACACCTTC. This sequence encodes CASSDSGILEGYTF.

The chain couples TRBV27 to TRBJ2-7; D may be TRBD1 (6 bases). This CDR3 comprises 18 residues. The germline V gene has CDR1 MNHEY and CDR2 SMNVEV (reference sequence). Trimming took off 3 bases at V and 2 bases at J, with 23 bases between the two ends. CDR3 in DNA: TGTGCCAGCAGTTTTTACAACAGGGTCCCCAACCGCACCTACGAGCAGTACTTC. Translation: CASSFYNRVPNRTYEQYF.

This clone was counted a single time. The chain combines TRBV5-1 with TRBJ2-1; 7 nucleotides agree with TRBD2. The CDR3 has 18 amino acids. In germline, CDR1 is SGHRS, CDR2 YFSETQ. After removal of 1 base from V and 0 bases from J, the junction contained 10 bases not matched to a gene. CDR3 residues: CASSLRASGVSSYNEQFF. CDR3 DNA: TGCGCCAGCAGCTTGCGGGCTAGCGGTGTAAGCTCCTACAATGAGCAGTTCTTC.

CDR3 nucleotide sequence: TGTGCCAGCAGTTACCCAAGGGGGGGCAGTAATTCACCCCTCCACTTT. Protein product: CASSYPRGGSNSPLHF. This rearrangement joins TRBV6-6 to TRBJ1-6; TRBD1 is a possible D gene (6 bases). V was trimmed by 2 bases and J by 6 bases, leaving 14 bases between them. Germline values: CDR1 MNHNY, CDR2 SVGAGI (reference sequence). This CDR3 comprises 16 residues.

The chain carries TRBV6-5 and TRBJ1-6, with 7 bases that match TRBD1. With 6 bases clipped from V and 9 bases from J, the junction kept 2 bases outside the gene matches. Germline-derived CDR1 and CDR2 are MNHEY and SVGAGI. This CDR3 has 12 residues. CDR3 in amino acids: CASSTGVSPLHF. The DNA for the CDR3 is TGTGCCAGCAGCACAGGGGTTTCACCCCTCCACTTT.

J is TRBJ1-3 and V is TRBV10-3; D unresolved. The CDR3 runs 12 residues. CDR1 is ENHRY and CDR2 is SYGVKD in the germline V gene. The germline V and J ends were trimmed by 11 bases and 4 bases, with 12 bases remaining between them. CDR3 amino acids: CAPIAAGNTIYF. CDR3 nucleotide sequence: TGTGCCCCCATCGCGGCGGGAAACACCATATATTTT.

The chain is built from TRBV28 and TRBJ1-5; 8 positions match TRBD1. The CDR3 totals 17 residues. Germline V gene lookup returns CDR1 MDHEN and CDR2 SYDVKM. The V gene end was trimmed by 7 bases and the J gene end by 3 bases; junction bases not matched to a gene: 14. The CDR3: CASTHQLGTGLNQPQHF. As DNA, the CDR3 is TGTGCCAGCACCCACCAGCTGGGGACAGGACTCAATCAGCCCCAGCATTTT. Supplemented by reference TRBV28 and TRBJ1-5, the full variable domain reads DVKVTQSSRYLVKRTGEKVFLECVQDMDHENMFWYRQDPGLGLRLIYFSYDVKMKEKGDIPEGYSVSREKKERFSLILESASTNQTSMYLCASTHQLGTGLNQPQHFGDGTRLSIL.

This chain uses TRBV19 with TRBJ2-3, with TRBD1 matching 8 bases. J gave up 4 bases and V 6 bases, and 9 bases lay outside the gene matches. This CDR3 spans 15 amino acids. Germline CDR1 and CDR2: LNHDA and SQIVND (reference sequence). The CDR3, as DNA: TGTGCCAGTAGCGGACAGGGAACGAATCCAGATACGCAGTATTTT. Its translation: CASSGQGTNPDTQYF. Together with reference TRBV19 and TRBJ2-3, the CDR3 gives the full variable domain: DGGITQSPKYLFRKEGQNVTLSCEQNLNHDAMYWYRQDPGQGLRLIYYSQIVNDFQKGDIAEGYSVSREKKESFPLTVTSAQKNPTAFYLCASSGQGTNPDTQYFGPGTRLTVL.

J is TRBJ1-5 and V is TRBV28, with D possibly being TRBD1 (6 bases). This CDR3 region has 16 residues. V was clipped by 5 bases and J by 1 base, with 15 bases between them. CDR1 is MDHEN and CDR2 is SYDVKM in the germline V gene. For the CDR3, the DNA is TGTGCCAGCAGTGGACCGATGGACAGAAGCAATCAGCCCCAGCATTTT. It codes for CASSGPMDRSNQPQHF. The variable domain in full, with the rest retrieved from reference TRBV28 and TRBJ1-5, is DVKVTQSSRYLVKRTGEKVFLECVQDMDHENMFWYRQDPGLGLRLIYFSYDVKMKEKGDIPEGYSVSREKKERFSLILESASTNQTSMYLCASSGPMDRSNQPQHFGDGTRLSIL.

The chain carries TRBV7-2 and TRBJ2-2; no clear D gene. V was trimmed by 5 bases and J by 0 bases, leaving 16 bases between them. This CDR3 contains 17 residues. Germline V gene sequence: CDR1 SGHTA, CDR2 FQGNSA. CDR3 protein: CASSAPHRAANTGELFF. CDR3 bases: TGTGCCAGCAGCGCTCCTCACAGAGCCGCGAACACCGGGGAGCTGTTTTTT.

The rearrangement links TRBV2 to TRBJ2-2, with a tentative D call TRBD1 (5 bases). The ends were cut back, 3 bases at V and 0 bases at J, with 8 bases in the middle. The CDR3 is made up of 15 amino acids. Germline V gene lookup returns CDR1 SNHLY and CDR2 FYNNEI. The CDR3 DNA follows: TGTGCCAGCAGTGACCAGGGATCGAACACCGGGGAGCTGTTTTTT. This codes for CASSDQGSNTGELFF.

The chain employs TRBV3-1 (or the pseudogene TRBV3-2) and TRBJ2-2; 12 bases fit TRBD2. The germline V gene has CDR1 LGHDT and CDR2 YNNKEL (reference sequence). V shed 3 bases and J 6 bases; nucleotides not matched to a gene: 8. The CDR3 spans 17 residues. CDR3 amino acids: CASSHPRLAGASGELFF. Written as DNA, the CDR3 is TGTGCCAGCAGCCATCCTCGACTAGCGGGAGCCTCCGGGGAGCTGTTTTTT.